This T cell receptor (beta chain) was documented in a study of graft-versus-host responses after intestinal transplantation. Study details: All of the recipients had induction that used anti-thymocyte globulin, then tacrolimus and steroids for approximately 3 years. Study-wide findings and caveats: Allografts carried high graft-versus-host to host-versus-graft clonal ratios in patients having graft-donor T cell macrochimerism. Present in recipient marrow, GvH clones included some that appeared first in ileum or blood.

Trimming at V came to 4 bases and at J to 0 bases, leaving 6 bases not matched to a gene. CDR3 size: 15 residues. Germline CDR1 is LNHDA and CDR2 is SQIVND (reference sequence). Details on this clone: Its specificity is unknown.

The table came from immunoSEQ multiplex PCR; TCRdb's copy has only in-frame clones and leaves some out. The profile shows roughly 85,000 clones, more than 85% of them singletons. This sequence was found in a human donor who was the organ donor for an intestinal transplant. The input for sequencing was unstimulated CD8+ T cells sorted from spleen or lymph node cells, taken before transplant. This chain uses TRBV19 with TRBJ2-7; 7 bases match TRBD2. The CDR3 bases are TGTGCCAGTAGTACTACTAGCGCCAGCTCCTACGAGCAGTACTTC. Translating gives CASSTTSASSYEQYF.